What follows are 19 T cell receptor beta chains derived from one specimen sequenced in a study of T-cell reconstitution after alpha-beta-depleted transplantation in children. A library of TCRbeta sequences, prepared with unique molecular identifiers, was generated. TCRdb used MiXCR to reprocess the PCR reads, holding one entry per CDR3 protein. The table records 200,000 to 250,000 distinct CDR3 sequences, around 8% of them present only once. Sequencing was performed on PBMCs, mostly from graft donor cells, taken 180 days after TCRalphabeta/CD19-depleted stem cell transplant. The receptors shown here come from a male patient younger than 18 who had a stem cell transplant for acute lymphoblastic leukemia, so the T cells may come from the graft donor.

This clonotype was recorded at least ten times. The chain joins TRBV5-1 to TRBJ2-7; D call uncertain. The germline V and J ends were trimmed by 0 bases and 3 bases, with 7 bases remaining between them. Germline V CDR1 and CDR2: SGHRS, YFSETQ. This CDR3 spans 13 amino acids. The CDR3 sequence is CASSLAVNYEQYF. The CDR3 DNA follows: TGCGCCAGCAGCTTGGCCGTTAACTACGAGCAGTACTTC. Complete variable domain (other parts from reference TRBV5-1 and TRBJ2-7): KAGVTQTPRYLIKTRGQQVTLSCSPISGHRSVSWYQQTPGQGLQFLFEYFSETQRNKGNFPGRFSGRQFSNSRSEMNVSTLELGDSALYLCASSLAVNYEQYFGPGTRLTVT.

Ten or more counts support this clonotype. The V and J genes are TRBV6-6 and TRBJ1-2; D uncertain. CDR1 is MNHNY and CDR2 is SVGAGI in the germline V gene (reference sequence). Trimming left V 7 bases short and J 3 bases short, with 9 bases between. The CDR3 spans 12 residues. The CDR3 region is CASKGADYGYTF. The CDR3 nucleotides are TGTGCCAGCAAGGGAGCGGACTATGGCTACACCTTC.

Ten or more counts support this clonotype. This rearrangement joins TRBV28 to TRBJ2-5; the D is unclear. CDR1 is MDHEN, CDR2 SYDVKM, per germline. V was cut by 2 bases and J by 0 bases, with 4 bases left in between. The CDR3 sequence is 13 residues long. In DNA form, the CDR3 reads TGTGCCAGCAGTTTAGAGTACCAAGAGACCCAGTACTTC. It translates to CASSLEYQETQYF.

There are many counts of this clonotype. The rearrangement joins TRBV4-3 to TRBJ2-1, with TRBD2 matching 7 bases. This CDR3 has 16 amino acids. Germline CDR1 is LGHNA and CDR2 is YSLEER. Trimming at V came to 0 bases and at J to 1 base, leaving 3 bases not matched to a gene. The CDR3 nucleotides are TGCGCCAGCAGCCAAGATTCGGGGGGATCCTACAATGAGCAGTTCTTC. Translating it yields CASSQDSGGSYNEQFF.

This clonotype showed up many times. The chain recombines TRBV2 with TRBJ2-1; D is unresolved. The germline V gene has CDR1 SNHLY and CDR2 FYNNEI. V was trimmed by 1 base and J by 3 bases, leaving 13 bases between them. CDR3 length: 16 residues. CDR3 sequence reads: CASSEEASTFYNEQFF. DNA for the CDR3: TGTGCCAGCAGTGAAGAGGCCAGCACGTTCTACAATGAGCAGTTCTTC. Full variable domain (remainder filled in from reference TRBV2 and TRBJ2-1): EPEVTQTPSHQVTQMGQEVILRCVPISNHLYFYWYRQILGQKVEFLVSFYNNEISEKSEIFDDQFSVERPDGSNFTLKIRSTKLEDSAMYFCASSEEASTFYNEQFFGPGTRLTVL.

This clonotype was seen ten or more times. J is TRBJ2-1 and V is TRBV5-1, with D possibly being TRBD1 (6 bases). Deletions cut 7 bases from V and 0 bases from J, with 11 bases between. This CDR3 has 14 residues. In germline, CDR1 is SGHRS, CDR2 YFSETQ. CDR3 coding DNA: TGCGCCAGCTCGACAGGATCCTCCTACAATGAGCAGTTCTTC. Protein: CASSTGSSYNEQFF.

The sample holds many counts of this clonotype. The chain couples TRBV9 to TRBJ2-3, with no clear D. CDR1 is SGDLS, CDR2 YYNGEE, per germline. Between the trimmed V and J ends, which lost 0 bases and 5 bases, there was a span of 10 bases. The CDR3 extends over 14 amino acids. As DNA, the CDR3 is TGTGCCAGCAGCGTAGCCCCCTCTATAGATACGCAGTATTTT. Translated: CASSVAPSIDTQYF.

The V gene is TRBV28, the J gene TRBJ2-7; 8 bases line up with TRBD1. This CDR3 spans 15 amino acids. Germline V gene lookup returns CDR1 MDHEN and CDR2 SYDVKM. Trimming removed 11 bases from V and 2 bases from J; junction bases left unmatched: 14. In nucleotides, the CDR3 is TGTGCCGTGAGGACAGGGACCACAGGTACCTACGAGCAGTACTTC. Residues: CAVRTGTTGTYEQYF. The full variable domain, in which reference TRBV28 and TRBJ2-7 provide the parts outside the CDR3, is DVKVTQSSRYLVKRTGEKVFLECVQDMDHENMFWYRQDPGLGLRLIYFSYDVKMKEKGDIPEGYSVSREKKERFSLILESASTNQTSMYLCAVRTGTTGTYEQYFGPGTRLTVT.

This clonotype was picked up many times. This rearrangement joins TRBV6-2 or TRBV6-3 to TRBJ1-1; D unclear. Looked up from germline, CDR1 is MNHEY and CDR2 is SVGEGT. The CDR3 runs 14 residues. V was shortened by 2 bases and J by 0 bases, with 7 bases between the two germline ends. The CDR3 loop is CASSYRSLNTEAFF. The CDR3, as DNA: TGTGCCAGCAGTTACCGTTCCCTGAACACTGAAGCTTTCTTT.

This clonotype was recorded a few times. This chain joins TRBV15 and TRBJ1-2; 8 nucleotides agree with TRBD1. J gave up 2 bases and V 2 bases, and 4 bases lay outside the gene matches. Germline V gene sequence: CDR1 LNHNV, CDR2 YYDKDF (reference sequence). The CDR3 consists of 15 residues. CDR3 in DNA: TGTGCCACCAGCAGACCAGGGGGCTGGAACTATGGCTACACCTTC. The encoded protein is CATSRPGGWNYGYTF.

In its sample, this clonotype was seen many times. The chain recombines TRBV29-1 with TRBJ2-7, with D perhaps TRBD1 or TRBD2 (5 bases each). The CDR3 is 16 amino acids. The germline V gene encodes CDR1 SQVTM and CDR2 ANQGSEA. V gave up 6 bases and J gave up 2 bases, with 23 bases separating them. This chain's CDR3 is CSVAINWGLWTYEQYF. The CDR3 nucleotides read TGCAGCGTGGCGATTAACTGGGGGTTGTGGACCTACGAGCAGTACTTC.

This clonotype was seen repeatedly, ten times or more. The chain recombines TRBV6-5 with TRBJ1-3, with D possibly TRBD1 on 6 matching bases. V lost 0 bases and J lost 2, with 11 bases in between. There are 16 residues in the CDR3. Per germline, CDR1 MNHEY and CDR2 SVGAGI. The CDR3 region is CASSYSAPGAGNTIYF. CDR3 in DNA: TGTGCCAGCAGTTACTCTGCCCCAGGGGCTGGAAACACCATATATTTT.

Comment on this clonotype: Possible read error: a much larger clone is one base away. The chain recombines TRBV9 with TRBJ2-7; D might be TRBD2 (6 bases). The germline V gene encodes CDR1 SGDLS and CDR2 YYNGEE. The CDR3 extends over 18 amino acids. The CDR3, as DNA: TGTGCCAGCAGCTCTCCACAGGCCGGTAGCCGGGGGATCTACGAGCAGTCCTTC. It specifies CASSSPQAGSRGIYEQSF.

This clonotype has a count of ten or more. The V gene is TRBV5-1, the J gene TRBJ1-4; possibly TRBD1 for D (6 bases). CDR1 SGHRS and CDR2 YFSETQ come from the germline V gene. CDR3 size: 17 residues. V dropped 3 bases and J dropped 3 bases, with 18 bases sitting between them. The CDR3 reads CASSSEFQGLANEKLFF. For the CDR3, the DNA is TGCGCCAGCAGCTCAGAGTTCCAGGGGTTGGCTAATGAAAAACTGTTTTTT. The whole variable domain, filled in from reference TRBV5-1 and TRBJ1-4, reads KAGVTQTPRYLIKTRGQQVTLSCSPISGHRSVSWYQQTPGQGLQFLFEYFSETQRNKGNFPGRFSGRQFSNSRSEMNVSTLELGDSALYLCASSSEFQGLANEKLFFGSGTQLSVL.

A remark on this clonotype: Given a much more abundant clone one base away, this may be a read error. CDR3 sequence reads: CASSEGTVSLNSQYF. Here the CDR3 DNA reads TGTGCCAGCAGTGAAGGGACAGTTAGCCTTAACAGTCAGTACTTC. This chain links TRBV6-1 with TRBJ2-4, with D perhaps TRBD1 (6 bases). The CDR3 totals 15 residues. Looked up from germline, CDR1 is MNHNS and CDR2 is SASEGT.

This clonotype came up many times. This sequence joins TRBV7-6 and TRBJ2-1; 8 positions agree with TRBD2. This CDR3 is 16 amino acids long. With 5 bases clipped from V and 7 bases from J, the junction kept 13 bases outside the gene matches. The V gene's germline CDR1 is SGHVS and CDR2 FNYEAQ. The CDR3: CASSERGGRARNEQFF. The CDR3, as DNA: TGTGCCAGCAGCGAACGCGGGGGGAGGGCCAGAAATGAGCAGTTCTTC.

This clonotype was detected a few times. The rearrangement links TRBV7-6 to TRBJ1-3; D is unresolved. Trimming took 5 bases from V and 3 from J, leaving 8 bases between them. Germline V gene sequence: CDR1 SGHVS, CDR2 FNYEAQ. This CDR3 spans 13 amino acids. The CDR3 sequence is CASSPRGGNTIYF. Written as DNA, the CDR3 is TGTGCCAGCAGCCCGCGAGGTGGAAACACCATATATTTT.

This clonotype has at least ten counts. This sequence joins TRBV24-1 and TRBJ2-1; perhaps TRBD1 as D (5 bases). CDR1 and CDR2 from the germline V gene are KGHDR and SFDVKD. V gave up 6 bases and J gave up 4 bases, with 12 bases separating them. The CDR3 length is 14 residues. The CDR3 nucleotides are TGTGCCACCAGTTCTAGGACACTTTACAATGAGCAGTTCTTC. Translating it yields CATSSRTLYNEQFF.

At least ten counts were recorded for this clonotype. This rearrangement joins TRBV28 to TRBJ1-1; D perhaps matches TRBD1 (5 bases). CDR1 is MDHEN and CDR2 is SYDVKM in the germline V gene. V was pared by 6 bases and J by 7 bases, with 9 bases between. The CDR3 covers 11 residues. The chain's CDR3 is CASSPQGEAFF. CDR3 nucleotides: TGTGCCAGCAGCCCCCAGGGTGAAGCTTTCTTT.